This TCR beta chain derives from a study of shared clonotypes between healthy human individuals. Positively selected for CCR7, the CD45RO-negative cells used as naive CD8 cells excluded terminally differentiated effector memory CD45RA+ cells. CDR1 and CDR2 from the germline V gene are SGDLS and YYNGEE. V was shortened by 2 bases and J by 9 bases, with 9 bases between the two germline ends. The CDR3 length is 13 residues. Sequenced by immunoSEQ multiplex PCR; TCRdb stores in-frame clones only, minus some. The sample lists around 2,000,000 clones, about 95% occurring once. This clone has more than one count but fewer than ten.

This sequence joins TRBV9 and TRBJ1-6; no firm D call. Sequenced material: naive CD8+ T cells sorted from blood. The sequence was collected from a man younger than 35 in good health. CDR3 amino acids: CASSVSEGSPLHF. The CDR3 DNA sequence: TGTGCCAGCAGCGTTTCAGAGGGTTCACCCCTCCACTTT.